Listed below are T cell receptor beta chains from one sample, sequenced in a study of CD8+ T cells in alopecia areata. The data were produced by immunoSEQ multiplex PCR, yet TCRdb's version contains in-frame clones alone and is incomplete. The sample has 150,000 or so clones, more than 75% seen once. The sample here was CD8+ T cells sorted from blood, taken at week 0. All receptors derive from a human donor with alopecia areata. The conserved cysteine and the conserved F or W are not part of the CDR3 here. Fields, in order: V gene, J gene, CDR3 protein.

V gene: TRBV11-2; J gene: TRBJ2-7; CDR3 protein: ASSLRGGEQY
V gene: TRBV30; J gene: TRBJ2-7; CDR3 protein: AWSVPRVKSYEQY
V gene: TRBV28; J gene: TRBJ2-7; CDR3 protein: ASTPIWAASDEQY
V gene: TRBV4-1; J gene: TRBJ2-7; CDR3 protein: ASSQEPGLAGGFSEQY
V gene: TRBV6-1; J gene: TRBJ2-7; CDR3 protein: ASSETSGATYEQY
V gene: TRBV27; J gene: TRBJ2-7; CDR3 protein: ASSSREDPYYEQY
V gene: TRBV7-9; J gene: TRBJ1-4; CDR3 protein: ASTVRAGDEKLF
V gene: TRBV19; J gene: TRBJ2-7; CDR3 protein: ASSISGNSYEQY
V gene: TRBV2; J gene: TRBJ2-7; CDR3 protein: AFSDNSQAEQY
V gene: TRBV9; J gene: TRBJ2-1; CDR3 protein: ASSAETDRRPSYNEQF
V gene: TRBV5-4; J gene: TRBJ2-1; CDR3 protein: ASSVRGKVGEQF
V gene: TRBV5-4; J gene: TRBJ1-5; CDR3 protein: ASSLGGSNQPQH
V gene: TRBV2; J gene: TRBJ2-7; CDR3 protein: ASSAHRDRGYEQY
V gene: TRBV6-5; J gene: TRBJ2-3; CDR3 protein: ASSRRQGDTQY
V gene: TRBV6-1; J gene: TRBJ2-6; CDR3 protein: ASSEGANVLT
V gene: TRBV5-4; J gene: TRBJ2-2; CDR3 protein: ASREEGQLGELF
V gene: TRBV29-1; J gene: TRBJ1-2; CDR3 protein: SPYGYT
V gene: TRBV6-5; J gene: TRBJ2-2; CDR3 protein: ASSYSAGGYTGELF
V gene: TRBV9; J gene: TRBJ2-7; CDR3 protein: ASSVGTGAYYEQY
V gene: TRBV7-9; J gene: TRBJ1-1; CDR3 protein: ASSGRTVEAF
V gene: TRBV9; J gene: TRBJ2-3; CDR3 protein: ASSVGSVELTDTQY
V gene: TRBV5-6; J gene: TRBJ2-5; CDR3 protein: ASSFGTQETQY
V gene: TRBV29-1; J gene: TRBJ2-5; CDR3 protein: SVIGYGIQETQY
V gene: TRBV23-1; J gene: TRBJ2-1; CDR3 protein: ASSPLRASRWNEQF
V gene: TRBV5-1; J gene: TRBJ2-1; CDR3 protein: ASSLGRSSYNEQF
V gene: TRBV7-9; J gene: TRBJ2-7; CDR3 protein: ASSDRDRGNYEQC
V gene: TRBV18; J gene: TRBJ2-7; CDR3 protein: ASSPLPAGDGEQY
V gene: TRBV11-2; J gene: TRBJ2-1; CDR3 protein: ASSLGRTSGGYNEQF
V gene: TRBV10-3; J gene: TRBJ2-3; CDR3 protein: AIQTSDLAGPTDTQY
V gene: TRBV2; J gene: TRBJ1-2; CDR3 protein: ASSDGRRLLYGYT
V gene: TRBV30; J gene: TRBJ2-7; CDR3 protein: AWSVVSGYEQY
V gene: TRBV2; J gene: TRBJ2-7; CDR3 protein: ASQGKVQY
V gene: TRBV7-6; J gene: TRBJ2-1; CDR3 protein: ASSLSAGRYNEQF
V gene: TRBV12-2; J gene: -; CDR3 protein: ASRLAGKGAYEQY
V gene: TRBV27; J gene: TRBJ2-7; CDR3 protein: ASSLGDSYEQY
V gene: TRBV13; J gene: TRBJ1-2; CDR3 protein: ASRRGDSGYGYT
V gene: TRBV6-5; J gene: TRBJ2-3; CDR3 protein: ASRSGLAGTDTQY
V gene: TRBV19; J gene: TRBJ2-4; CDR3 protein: ASSMGGLNIQY
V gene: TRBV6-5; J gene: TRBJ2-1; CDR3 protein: ASSYSLAEFNNEQF
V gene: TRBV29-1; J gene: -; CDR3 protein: SVAGVEYEQY
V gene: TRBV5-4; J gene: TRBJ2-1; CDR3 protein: ASSPYRTENNEQF
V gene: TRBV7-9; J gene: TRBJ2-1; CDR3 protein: ASSSGGPVENEQF
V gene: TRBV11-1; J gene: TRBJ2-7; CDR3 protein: ASSLSFEGQGASYEQY
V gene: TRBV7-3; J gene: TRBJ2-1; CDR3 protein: ASSPHSVRDYSYNEQF
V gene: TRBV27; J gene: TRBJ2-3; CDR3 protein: ASSLTSGRTDTQY
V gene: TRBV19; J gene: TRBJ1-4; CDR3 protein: ASSTLGGTGEKLF
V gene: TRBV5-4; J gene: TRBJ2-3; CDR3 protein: ASSATGTSSTDTQY
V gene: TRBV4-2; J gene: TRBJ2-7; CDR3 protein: ASSQGFEQY